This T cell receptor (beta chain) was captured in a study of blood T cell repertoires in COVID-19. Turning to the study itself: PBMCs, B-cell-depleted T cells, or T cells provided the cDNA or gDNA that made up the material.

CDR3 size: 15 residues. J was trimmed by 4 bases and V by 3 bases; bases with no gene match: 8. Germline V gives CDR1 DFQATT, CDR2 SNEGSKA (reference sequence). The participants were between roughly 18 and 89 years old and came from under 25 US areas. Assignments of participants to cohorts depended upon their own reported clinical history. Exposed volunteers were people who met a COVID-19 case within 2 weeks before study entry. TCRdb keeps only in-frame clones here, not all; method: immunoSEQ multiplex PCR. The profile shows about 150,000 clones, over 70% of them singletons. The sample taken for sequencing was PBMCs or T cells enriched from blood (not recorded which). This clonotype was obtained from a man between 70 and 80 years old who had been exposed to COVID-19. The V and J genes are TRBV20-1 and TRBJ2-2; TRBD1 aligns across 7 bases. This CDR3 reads CSASLQGVGTGELFF. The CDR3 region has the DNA TGCAGTGCTAGTCTGCAGGGGGTCGGCACCGGGGAGCTGTTTTTT.